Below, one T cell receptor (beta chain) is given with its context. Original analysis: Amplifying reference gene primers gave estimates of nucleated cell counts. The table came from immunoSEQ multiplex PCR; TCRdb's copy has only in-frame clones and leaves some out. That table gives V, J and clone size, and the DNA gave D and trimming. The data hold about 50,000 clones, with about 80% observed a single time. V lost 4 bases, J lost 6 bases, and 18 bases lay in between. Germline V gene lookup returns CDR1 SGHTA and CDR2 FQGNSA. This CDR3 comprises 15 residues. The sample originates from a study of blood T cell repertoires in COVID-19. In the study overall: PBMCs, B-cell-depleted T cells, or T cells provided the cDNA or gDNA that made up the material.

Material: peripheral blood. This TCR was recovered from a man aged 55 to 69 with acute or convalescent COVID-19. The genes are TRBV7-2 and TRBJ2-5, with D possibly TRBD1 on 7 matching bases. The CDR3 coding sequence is TGTGCCAGCAGCTCCCAGGAAGCAGGGGGGAAGACCCAGTACTTC. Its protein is CASSSQEAGGKTQYF.